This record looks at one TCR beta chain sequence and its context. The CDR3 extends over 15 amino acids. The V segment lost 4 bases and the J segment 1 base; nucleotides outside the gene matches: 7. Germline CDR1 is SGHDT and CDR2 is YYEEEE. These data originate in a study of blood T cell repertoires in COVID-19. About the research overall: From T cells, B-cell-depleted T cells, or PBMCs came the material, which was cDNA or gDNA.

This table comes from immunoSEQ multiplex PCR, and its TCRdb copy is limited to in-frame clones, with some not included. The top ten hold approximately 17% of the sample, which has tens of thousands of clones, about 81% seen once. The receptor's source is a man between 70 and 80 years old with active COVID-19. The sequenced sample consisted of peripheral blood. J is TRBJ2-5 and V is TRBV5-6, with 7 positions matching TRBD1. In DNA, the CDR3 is TGTGCCAGCAGCCTGGGACAGACGTTCCAAGAGACCCAGTACTTC. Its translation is CASSLGQTFQETQYF.